This T cell receptor (beta chain) derives from a study of T cell changes during pregnancy in multiple sclerosis. Data came from immunoSEQ multiplex PCR; TCRdb stores just in-frame clones and leaves some out. The sample records more than 50,000 clones, about 89% being singletons. CDR1 SGHRS and CDR2 YFSETQ come from the germline V gene. This CDR3 is built from 15 residues. Trimming cost V 4 bases and J 5 bases; bases outside gene matches: 10. The material was peripheral blood, obtained in the first trimester of pregnancy. The chain uses TRBV5-1 and TRBJ2-3; 7 bases are shared with TRBD2. The clonotype was recovered from a female donor with multiple sclerosis, enrolled in a pregnancy study. The CDR3 DNA reads as TGCGCCAGCAGCCAGTTTGCGGGAGTCCAAGATACGCAGTATTTT. This encodes CASSQFAGVQDTQYF.